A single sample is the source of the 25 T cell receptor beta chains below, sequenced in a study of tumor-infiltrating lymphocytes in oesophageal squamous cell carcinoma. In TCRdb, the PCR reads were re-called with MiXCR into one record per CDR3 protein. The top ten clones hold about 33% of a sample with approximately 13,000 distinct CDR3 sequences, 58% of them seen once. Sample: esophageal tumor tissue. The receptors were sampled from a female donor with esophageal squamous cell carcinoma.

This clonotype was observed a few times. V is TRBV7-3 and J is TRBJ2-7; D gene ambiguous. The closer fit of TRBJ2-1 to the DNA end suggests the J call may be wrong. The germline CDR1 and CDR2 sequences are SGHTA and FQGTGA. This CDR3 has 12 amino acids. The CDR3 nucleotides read TGTGCCAGCAGCTCAACTCACAATGAGCAGTTCTTC. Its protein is CASSSTHNEQFF.

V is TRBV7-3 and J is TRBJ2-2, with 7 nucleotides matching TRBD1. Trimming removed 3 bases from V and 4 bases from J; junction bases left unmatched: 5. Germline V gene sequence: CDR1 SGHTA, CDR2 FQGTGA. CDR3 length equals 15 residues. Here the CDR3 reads CASSLGQGVTGELFF. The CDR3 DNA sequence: TGTGCCAGCAGCTTGGGGCAGGGGGTCACCGGGGAGCTGTTTTTT.

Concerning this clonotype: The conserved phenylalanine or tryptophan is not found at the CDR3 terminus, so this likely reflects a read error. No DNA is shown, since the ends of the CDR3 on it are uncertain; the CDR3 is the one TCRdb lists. CDR3: CASSYRVDNEQYFGA. The chain uses TRBV6-1 and TRBJ2-6; TRBD1 was called by the table and not checked on the DNA. The germline gives CDR1 MNHNS, CDR2 SASEGT. Inclusive of both ends, the CDR3 amounts to 15 amino acids.

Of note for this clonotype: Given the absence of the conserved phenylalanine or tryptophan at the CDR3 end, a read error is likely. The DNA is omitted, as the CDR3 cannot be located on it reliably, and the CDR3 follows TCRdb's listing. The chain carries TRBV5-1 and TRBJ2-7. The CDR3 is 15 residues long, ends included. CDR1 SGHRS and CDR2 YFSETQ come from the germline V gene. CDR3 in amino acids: CASSFQENYGYTFGS.

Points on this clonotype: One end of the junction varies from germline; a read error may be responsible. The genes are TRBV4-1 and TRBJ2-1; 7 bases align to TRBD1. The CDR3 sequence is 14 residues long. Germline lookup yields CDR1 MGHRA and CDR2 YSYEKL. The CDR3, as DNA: TGCGCCAGCAGCCAAGCGACAGGGTACAAGGAGCAGTTCTTC. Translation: CASSQATGYKEQFF.

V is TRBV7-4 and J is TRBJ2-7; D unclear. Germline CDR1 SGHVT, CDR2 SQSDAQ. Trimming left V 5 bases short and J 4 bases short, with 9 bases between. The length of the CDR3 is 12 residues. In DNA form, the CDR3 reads TGTGCCAGCAGCCCCCCAGAGTACGAGCAGTACTTC. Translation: CASSPPEYEQYF.

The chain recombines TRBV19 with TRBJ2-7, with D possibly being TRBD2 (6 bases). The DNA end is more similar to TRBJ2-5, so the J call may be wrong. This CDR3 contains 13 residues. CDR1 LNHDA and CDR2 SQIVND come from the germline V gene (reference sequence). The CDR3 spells CASRNRDSETQYF. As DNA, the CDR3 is TGTGCCAGTAGGAACCGGGACTCGGAGACCCAGTACTTC.

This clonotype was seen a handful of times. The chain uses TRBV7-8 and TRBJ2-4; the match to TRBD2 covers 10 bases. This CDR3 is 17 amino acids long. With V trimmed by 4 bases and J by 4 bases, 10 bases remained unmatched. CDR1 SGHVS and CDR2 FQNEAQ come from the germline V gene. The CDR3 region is CASSSSTSGRAKNIQYF. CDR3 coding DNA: TGTGCCAGCAGCTCGTCGACCAGCGGGAGGGCGAAAAACATTCAGTACTTC.

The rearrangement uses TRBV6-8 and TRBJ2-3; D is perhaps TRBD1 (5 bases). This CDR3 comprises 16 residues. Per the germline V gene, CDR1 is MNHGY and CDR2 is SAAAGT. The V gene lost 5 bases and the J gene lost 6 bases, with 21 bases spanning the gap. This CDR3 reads CASSGVQGDVRDTQYF. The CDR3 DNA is TGTGCCAGCAGTGGAGTGCAGGGTGACGTTCGGGATACGCAGTATTTT.

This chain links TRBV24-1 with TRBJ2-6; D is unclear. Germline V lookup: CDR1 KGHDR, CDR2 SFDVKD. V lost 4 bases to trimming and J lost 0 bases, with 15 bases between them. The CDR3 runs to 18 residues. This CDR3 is CATSDTTLPLSGANVLTF. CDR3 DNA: TGTGCCACCAGTGACACGACATTACCCCTCTCTGGGGCCAACGTCCTGACTTTC.

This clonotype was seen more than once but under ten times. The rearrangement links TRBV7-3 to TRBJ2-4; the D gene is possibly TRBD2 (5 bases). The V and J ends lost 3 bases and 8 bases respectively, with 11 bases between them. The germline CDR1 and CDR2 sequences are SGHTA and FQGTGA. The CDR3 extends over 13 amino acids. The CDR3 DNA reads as TGTGCCAGCAGCTTGGGGAAGGGAGACATTCAGTACTTC. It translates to CASSLGKGDIQYF.

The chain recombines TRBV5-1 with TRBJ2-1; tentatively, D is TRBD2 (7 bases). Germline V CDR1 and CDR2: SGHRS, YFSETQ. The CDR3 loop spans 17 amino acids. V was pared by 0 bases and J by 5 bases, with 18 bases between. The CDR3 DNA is TGCGCCAGCAGCTTGGTGGTAGCGGGTAAGGGGGACAATGAGCAGTTCTTC. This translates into CASSLVVAGKGDNEQFF.

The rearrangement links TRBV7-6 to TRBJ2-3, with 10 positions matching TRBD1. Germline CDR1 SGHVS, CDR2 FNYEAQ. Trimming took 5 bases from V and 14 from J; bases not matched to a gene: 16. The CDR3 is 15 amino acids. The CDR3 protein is CASSPGTGVAGELYF. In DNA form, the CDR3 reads TGTGCCAGCAGCCCAGGGACAGGGGTGGCCGGGGAGCTGTATTTT.

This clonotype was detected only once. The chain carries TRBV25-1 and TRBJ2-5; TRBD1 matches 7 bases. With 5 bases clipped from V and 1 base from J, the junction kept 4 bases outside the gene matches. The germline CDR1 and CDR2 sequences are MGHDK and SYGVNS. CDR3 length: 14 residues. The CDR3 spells CASSIQGFQETQYF. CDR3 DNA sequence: TGTGCCAGCAGTATACAGGGGTTCCAAGAGACCCAGTACTTC. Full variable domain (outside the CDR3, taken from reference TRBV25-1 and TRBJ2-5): EADIYQTPRYLVIGTGKKITLECSQTMGHDKMYWYQQDPGMELHLIHYSYGVNSTEKGDLSSESTVSRIRTEHFPLTLESARPSHTSQYLCASSIQGFQETQYFGPGTRLLVL.

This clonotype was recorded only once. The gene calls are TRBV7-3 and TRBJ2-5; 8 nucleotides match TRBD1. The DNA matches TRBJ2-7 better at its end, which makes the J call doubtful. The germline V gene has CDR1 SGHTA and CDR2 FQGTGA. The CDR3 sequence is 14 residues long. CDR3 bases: TGTGCCAGCAGCTCCGGACAGGGATCCTACGAGCAGTACTTC. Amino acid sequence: CASSSGQGSYEQYF.

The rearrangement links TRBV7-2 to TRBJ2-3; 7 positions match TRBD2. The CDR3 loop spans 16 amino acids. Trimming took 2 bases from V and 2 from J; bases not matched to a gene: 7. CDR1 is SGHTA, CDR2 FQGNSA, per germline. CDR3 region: CASSLLAGDLTDTQYF. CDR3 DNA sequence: TGTGCCAGCAGCTTATTGGCGGGGGATCTCACAGATACGCAGTATTTT.

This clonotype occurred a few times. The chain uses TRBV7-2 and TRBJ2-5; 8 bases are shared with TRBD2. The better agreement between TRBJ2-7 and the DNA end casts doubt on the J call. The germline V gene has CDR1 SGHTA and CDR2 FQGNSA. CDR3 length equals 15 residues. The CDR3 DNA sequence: TGTGCCAGCAGCCATTTTAGCGGGACCTCCTACGAGCAGTACTTC. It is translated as CASSHFSGTSYEQYF.

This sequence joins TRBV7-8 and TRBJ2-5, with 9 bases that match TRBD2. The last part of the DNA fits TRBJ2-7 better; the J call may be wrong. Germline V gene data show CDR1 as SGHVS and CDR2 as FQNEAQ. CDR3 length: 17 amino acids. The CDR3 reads CASSLRPAGGGRNEQYF. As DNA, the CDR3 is TGTGCCAGCAGCTTAAGACCAGCGGGAGGCGGTAGAAACGAGCAGTACTTC.

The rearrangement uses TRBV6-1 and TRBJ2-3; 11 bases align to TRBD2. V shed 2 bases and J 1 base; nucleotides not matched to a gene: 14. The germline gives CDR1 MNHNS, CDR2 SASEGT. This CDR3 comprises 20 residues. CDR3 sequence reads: CASSEWGSASGGTRTDTQYF. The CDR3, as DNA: TGTGCCAGCAGTGAATGGGGTTCGGCTAGCGGGGGGACTCGCACAGATACGCAGTATTTT.

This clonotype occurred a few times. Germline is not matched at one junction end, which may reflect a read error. CDR3 DNA: TGTGCTAGCAGCTTAGTAGGACAAGGGGAGCAGTTCTTC. This translates into CASSLVGQGEQFF. The V gene is TRBV7-6, the J gene TRBJ2-1, with D maybe TRBD1 (5 bases). CDR1 and CDR2 (germline): SGHVS, FNYEAQ. The CDR3 is made up of 13 amino acids.

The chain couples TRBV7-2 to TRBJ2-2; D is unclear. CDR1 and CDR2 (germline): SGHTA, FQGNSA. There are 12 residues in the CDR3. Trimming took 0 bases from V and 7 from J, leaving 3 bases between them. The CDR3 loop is CASSLAHGELFF. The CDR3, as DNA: TGTGCCAGCAGCTTAGCTCACGGGGAGCTGTTTTTT.

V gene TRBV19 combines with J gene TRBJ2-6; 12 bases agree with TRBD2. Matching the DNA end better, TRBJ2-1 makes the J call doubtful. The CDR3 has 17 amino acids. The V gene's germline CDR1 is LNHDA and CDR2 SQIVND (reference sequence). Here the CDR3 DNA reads TGTGCCAGTAGTTTCTTACCGACTAGCGGGAGTCATAGGGAGCAGTTCTTC. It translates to CASSFLPTSGSHREQFF.

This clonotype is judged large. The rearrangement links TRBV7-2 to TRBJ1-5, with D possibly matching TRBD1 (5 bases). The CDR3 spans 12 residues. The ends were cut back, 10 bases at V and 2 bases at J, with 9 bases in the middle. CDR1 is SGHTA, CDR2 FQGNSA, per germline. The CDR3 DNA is TGTGCCACCAGGGTGGGCAATCAGCCCCAGCATTTT. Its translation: CATRVGNQPQHF. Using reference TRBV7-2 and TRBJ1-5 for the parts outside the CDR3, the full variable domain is GAGVSQSPSNKVTEKGKDVELRCDPISGHTALYWYRQSLGQGLEFLIYFQGNSAPDKSGLPSDRFSAERTGGSVSTLTIQRTQQEDSAVYLCATRVGNQPQHFGDGTRLSIL.

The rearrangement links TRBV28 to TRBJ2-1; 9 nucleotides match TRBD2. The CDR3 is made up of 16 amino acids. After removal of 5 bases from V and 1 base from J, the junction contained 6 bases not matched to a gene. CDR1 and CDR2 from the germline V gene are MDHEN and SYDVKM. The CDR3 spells CASSPWAGGSYNEQFF. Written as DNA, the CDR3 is TGTGCCAGCAGTCCATGGGCGGGAGGGTCCTACAATGAGCAGTTCTTC.

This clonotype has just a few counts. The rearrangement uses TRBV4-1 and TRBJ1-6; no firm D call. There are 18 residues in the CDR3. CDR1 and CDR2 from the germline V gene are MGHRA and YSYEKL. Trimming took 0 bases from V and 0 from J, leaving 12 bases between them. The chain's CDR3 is CASSQDSWTSSYNSPLHF. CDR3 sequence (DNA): TGCGCCAGCAGCCAAGATAGTTGGACTAGCTCCTATAATTCACCCCTCCACTTT.